A single sample is the source of the 20 T cell receptor beta chains below, sequenced in a study of tumor-infiltrating lymphocytes in primary liver carcinoma. The researchers obtained blood RNA from unsorted whole blood and also extracted germline DNA. From roughly 470 ng total RNA, TCR beta cDNA was generated with a primer in the constant region. ARM-PCR, slightly modified, supplied the TCR beta libraries through three nested multiplex PCR rounds. A C-beta reverse primer was combined with TRBV1-TRBV30 forward primers in the first two PCR rounds, and each round had around 10 cycles. A single record per CDR3 protein comes from TCRdb applying MiXCR to the multiplex PCR reads. The table has around 330,000 distinct CDR3 sequences, roughly two thirds seen once. The specimen sequenced was peripheral blood. The source of these receptors is a man in his forties with primary liver carcinoma and hepatitis B virus infection.

Of note for this clonotype: Being one base from a much bigger clone, this may be a read error. The chain uses TRBV29-1 and TRBJ1-4; 7 nucleotides match TRBD1. V shed 5 bases and J 0 bases; nucleotides not matched to a gene: 9. CDR1 SQVTM and CDR2 ANQGSEA come from the germline V gene. The CDR3 covers 16 residues. The chain's CDR3 is CSVRAGGVATNEKLFF. CDR3 in DNA: TGCAGCGTTCGGGCAGGGGGGGTGGCAACTAATGAAAAACTGTTTTTT.

Points on this clonotype: This may be a read error: a much more frequent sequence differs by one nucleotide. The genes are TRBV12-3 or TRBV12-4 and TRBJ1-5; perhaps TRBD1 as D (5 bases). This CDR3 contains 13 residues. The V gene lost 8 bases and the J gene lost 6 bases, with 14 bases spanning the gap. CDR3 residues: CASAYAGTQPQHF. Here the CDR3 DNA reads TGTGCCAGCGCCTATGCAGGGACTCAGCCCCAGCATTTT.

A note on this clonotype: This sequence may be a read error, since a much larger clone differs from it by one base. This chain links TRBV28 with TRBJ1-2; 7 bases agree with TRBD1. The CDR3 has 13 residues. Losses at the gene ends were 8 bases for V and 4 bases for J; bases not matched to a gene: 7. Germline V CDR1 and CDR2: MDHEN, SYDVKM. The CDR3: CASCEDRVYGYTF. For the CDR3, the DNA is TGTGCCAGCTGTGAAGACAGGGTCTATGGCTACACCTTC.

This chain links TRBV1 with TRBJ2-3; the D segment call TRBD2 is taken from the table without a DNA check. TRBV1 is flagged as a pseudogene. This CDR3 comprises 15 residues. The CDR3 coding sequence is TGCACCAGCACCTCTTGGGGGAGGGTCACAGATACGCAGTATTTT. Translated, it gives CTSTSWGRVTDTQYF.

This sequence joins TRBV11-2 and TRBJ2-5; no reliable D call. V lost 10 bases to trimming and J lost 7 bases, with 31 bases between them. CDR3 length equals 17 residues. The germline gives CDR1 SGHAT, CDR2 FQNNGV. The CDR3: CANNSIRSGFTVGTQYF. In nucleotides, the CDR3 is TGTGCCAACAATTCGATCAGGTCCGGGTTCACTGTGGGGACCCAGTACTTC.

V gene TRBV20-1 combines with J gene TRBJ2-2; TRBD2 matches at 15 bases. CDR3 length: 17 amino acids. The V segment lost 5 bases and the J segment 2 bases; nucleotides outside the gene matches: 6. CDR1 and CDR2 from the germline V gene are DFQATT and SNEGSKA (reference sequence). CDR3 sequence: CSASPGLAGGNTGELFF. The CDR3 DNA sequence: TGCAGTGCTTCTCCGGGACTAGCGGGAGGTAACACCGGGGAGCTGTTTTTT.

A note on this clonotype: One junction end disagrees with the germline gene, perhaps due to a read error. The V gene is TRBV6-5, the J gene TRBJ2-2; TRBD1 is a possible D gene (6 bases). The CDR3 runs to 18 residues. Germline V gene sequence: CDR1 MNHEY, CDR2 SVGAGI. The CDR3 coding sequence is TGTGCAAGCAGTTGGGGGCTCGGAGGATCCATCGGATCCGGGGAGCTGTTTTTT. Protein: CASSWGLGGSIGSGELFF.

Remarks on this clonotype: One base away lies a much larger clone, so this may be a sequencing read error. The chain joins TRBV6-5 to TRBJ2-1, with 7 positions matching TRBD1. Germline loops: CDR1 MNHEY, CDR2 SVGAGI. The V gene end was trimmed by 6 bases and the J gene end by 7 bases; junction bases not matched to a gene: 15. This CDR3 has 16 amino acids. In nucleotides, the CDR3 is TGTGCCAGCAGGAGCATTACAGGGGATTGGTTAAATGAGCAGTTCTTC. This sequence encodes CASRSITGDWLNEQFF.

Concerning this clonotype: It may be a read error: a sequence one base away is much more abundant. In this CDR3 the conserved last residue, phenylalanine or tryptophan, is missing, so a read error is likely. The chain joins TRBV12-3 or TRBV12-4 to TRBJ2-1; 7 bases match TRBD2. V was clipped by 7 bases and J by 5 bases; unmatched bases: 8. The CDR3 totals 14 residues. Here the CDR3 reads CASKIAGLDNEQFL. The CDR3 nucleotides are TGTGCCAGCAAAATAGCGGGCCTGGACAATGAGCAGTTCTTA.

With regard to this clonotype: A much larger clone differs by one base, so this may be a read error. The chain recombines TRBV7-9 with TRBJ1-1; D is ambiguous. The V end lost 8 bases, the J end lost 1 base, and 5 bases lay between the germline ends. Germline V gene sequence: CDR1 SEHNR, CDR2 FQNEAQ (reference sequence). The CDR3 is made up of 11 amino acids. CDR3 sequence: CASGSNTEAFF. The CDR3 nucleotides are TGTGCCAGCGGCTCGAACACTGAAGCTTTCTTT. Filled out from reference TRBV7-9 and TRBJ1-1, the complete variable domain reads DTGVSQNPRHKITKRGQNVTFRCDPISEHNRLYWYRQTLGQGPEFLTYFQNEAQLEKSRLLSDRFSAERPKGSFSTLEIQRTEQGDSAMYLCASGSNTEAFFGQGTRLTVV.

For this clonotype: It may be a read error: a sequence one base away is much more abundant. V is TRBV12-3 or TRBV12-4 and J is TRBJ2-7; D is possibly TRBD1 (6 bases). Trimming cost V 5 bases and J 4 bases, with 12 bases left between them. This CDR3 is built from 13 residues. The CDR3 region is CASSVGQRYEQYF. As DNA, the CDR3 is TGTGCCAGCAGTGTAGGACAGAGGTACGAGCAGTACTTC.

This clonotype was recorded a few times. The chain uses TRBV14 and TRBJ2-5; 9 bases align to TRBD2. The CDR3 sequence is 15 residues long. Germline values: CDR1 SGHDN, CDR2 FVKESK. Losses at the gene ends were 4 bases for V and 5 bases for J; bases not matched to a gene: 8. CDR3 sequence (DNA): TGTGCCAGCAGCCCTATAGCGGGAGCTTGGGAGACCCAGTACTTC. This codes for CASSPIAGAWETQYF.

This clonotype was seen many times. The CDR3 loop is CSVRRGSVGETQYF. CDR3 nucleotides: TGCAGCGTTCGGCGCGGATCTGTTGGAGAGACCCAGTACTTC. V and J are TRBV29-1 and TRBJ2-5; the D is unclear. The CDR3 loop spans 14 amino acids. Germline V lookup: CDR1 SQVTM, CDR2 ANQGSEA. The V end was cut by 5 bases, the J end by 4 bases, with 17 bases between.

The chain carries TRBV18 and TRBJ2-1, with D possibly matching TRBD2 (5 bases). There are 14 residues in the CDR3. Looked up from germline, CDR1 is KGHSH and CDR2 is LQKENI. The ends were cut back, 0 bases at V and 2 bases at J, with 5 bases in the middle. The CDR3 protein is CASSPPTTYNEQFF. In DNA, the CDR3 is TGTGCCAGCTCACCACCGACTACCTACAATGAGCAGTTCTTC.

For this clonotype: A read error may account for a junction end that differs from germline. The chain recombines TRBV6-5 with TRBJ2-7, with D possibly being TRBD2 (5 bases). The germline CDR1 and CDR2 sequences are MNHEY and SVGAGI. The CDR3 is made up of 11 amino acids. The CDR3 region has the DNA TGTGCTAGCAGTTACGTCGGGAAGCAGTACTTC. Protein sequence: CASSYVGKQYF.

Notes on this clonotype: A much bigger clone sits one base away, suggesting this may be a read error. The chain has TRBV6-2 or TRBV6-3 and TRBJ2-3; D gene uncertain. CDR3 length: 13 amino acids. Germline CDR1 MNHEY, CDR2 SVGEGT. The CDR3 nucleotides read TGTACCAGCAGCCCTTTTTGGGCAGATACGCAGTATTTT. It is translated as CTSSPFWADTQYF.

In its sample, this clonotype was seen a few times. This chain joins TRBV12-3 or TRBV12-4 and TRBJ1-2; TRBD1 might be the D (6 bases). The CDR3 contains 15 residues. V was clipped by 5 bases and J by 6 bases, with 19 bases between them. The CDR3 sequence: CASSLGTSPSDGYTF. DNA of the CDR3: TGTGCCAGCAGTCTAGGGACAAGTCCTTCGGATGGCTACACCTTC.

This clonotype showed up just once. Being one base from a much bigger clone, this may be a read error. The J gene is TRBJ2-1, the V gene TRBV29-1, with D possibly being TRBD2 (6 bases). Germline CDR1 reads SQVTM; CDR2 reads ANQGSEA. The CDR3 has 15 residues. The CDR3 DNA is TGCAGCGCAGCGGTTGGGAGGAGCTCCTACAATGAGCCGTTCTTC. It encodes CSAAVGRSSYNEPFF.

The chain joins TRBV11-2 to TRBJ2-5; 12 nucleotides agree with TRBD2. Germline V lookup: CDR1 SGHAT, CDR2 FQNNGV. V shed 7 bases and J 4 bases; nucleotides not matched to a gene: 19. The CDR3 extends over 19 amino acids. The CDR3 reads CASTFGSLLAGGRGETQYF. CDR3 coding DNA: TGTGCCAGCACGTTTGGTAGCCTTCTAGCGGGAGGGCGGGGAGAGACCCAGTACTTC.

This clonotype was seen just once. The conserved phenylalanine or tryptophan is not found at the CDR3 terminus, so this likely reflects a read error. The rearrangement links TRBV28 to TRBJ2-1; TRBD1 is a possible D gene (5 bases). The CDR3 extends over 14 amino acids. Trimming removed 6 bases from V and 4 bases from J, with 13 bases in between. Germline assignment: CDR1 MDHEN and CDR2 SYDVKM. CDR3 DNA: TGTGCCAGCAGAACACCGACAGAATACAATGAGCAGTTCCTC. Its protein is CASRTPTEYNEQFL.